The clone carrying this TCR beta chain has a count of ten or more. Its antigen is undetermined. TCRdb re-analysed the PCR reads in MiXCR, keeping a single row per CDR3 protein. The data hold under 600,000 distinct CDR3 sequences, with about 25% observed a single time. This entry is derived from a study of molecular identifiers for immune sequencing clone quantification. General observations from the study: Detection of one spiked Jurkat cell's TCR RNA reportedly worked in 1 million or so naive cells.

The CDR3 sequence is 16 residues long. Looked up from germline, CDR1 is MDHEN and CDR2 is SYDVKM. Trimming at V came to 5 bases and at J to 7 bases, leaving 13 bases not matched to a gene. This clonotype was sampled from a human donor in good health. Some libraries in this study had Jurkat cell RNA spiked in. The rearrangement links TRBV28 to TRBJ2-2, with 7 nucleotides matching TRBD2. The specimen was naive CD8+ T cells from blood, with Jurkat cell RNA spiked in. Indicated subset: FACS-sorted CD8+CD4-CCR7+CD45RA+ naive T cells. The CDR3 region has the DNA TGTGCCAGCAGTGTATCTGGCGGGAGTATCGACGGGGAGCTGTTTTTT. Translating it yields CASSVSGGSIDGELFF.